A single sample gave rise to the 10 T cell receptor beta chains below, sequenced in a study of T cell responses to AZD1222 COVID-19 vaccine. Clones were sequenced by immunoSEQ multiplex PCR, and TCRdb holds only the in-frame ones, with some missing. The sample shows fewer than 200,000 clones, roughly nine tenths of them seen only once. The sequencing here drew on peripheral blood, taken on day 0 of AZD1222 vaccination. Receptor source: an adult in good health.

This chain's CDR3 is CASSEGLGDEQYV. Written as DNA, the CDR3 is TGTGCCAGCAGTGAAGGCCTGGGGGACGAGCAGTACGTC. The V gene is TRBV6-1, the J gene TRBJ2-7; D may match TRBD1 or TRBD2 (5 bases each). The CDR3 is 13 amino acids. The V gene's germline CDR1 is MNHNS and CDR2 SASEGT. The V and J ends lost 1 base and 5 bases respectively, with 9 bases between them.

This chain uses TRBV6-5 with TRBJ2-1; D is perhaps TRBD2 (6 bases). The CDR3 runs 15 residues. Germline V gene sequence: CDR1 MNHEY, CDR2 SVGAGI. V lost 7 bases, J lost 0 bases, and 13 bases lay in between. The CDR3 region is CASKLYGSSYNEQFF. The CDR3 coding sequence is TGTGCCAGCAAACTATACGGGAGCTCCTACAATGAGCAGTTCTTC.

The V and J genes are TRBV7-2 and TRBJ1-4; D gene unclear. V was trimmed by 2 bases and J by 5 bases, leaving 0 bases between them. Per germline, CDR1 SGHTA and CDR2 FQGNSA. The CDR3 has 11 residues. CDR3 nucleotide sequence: TGTGCCAGCAGCTTAAATGAAAAACTGTTTTTT. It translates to CASSLNEKLFF.

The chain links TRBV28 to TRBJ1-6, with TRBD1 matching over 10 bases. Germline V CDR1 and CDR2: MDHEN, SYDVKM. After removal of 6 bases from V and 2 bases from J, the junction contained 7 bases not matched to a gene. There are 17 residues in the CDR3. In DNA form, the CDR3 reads TGTGCCAGCAGCCAAAGACAGGGGGCGACCTATAATTCACCCCTCCACTTT. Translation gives CASSQRQGATYNSPLHF.

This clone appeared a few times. The CDR3 sequence is CASSQGQTTEAFF. CDR3 sequence (DNA): TGCGCCAGCAGCCAGGGACAGACGACTGAAGCTTTCTTT. The chain couples TRBV4-3 to TRBJ1-1; 7 bases are shared with TRBD1. This CDR3 has 13 residues. The germline V gene encodes CDR1 LGHNA and CDR2 YSLEER. V trimming: 3 bases; J trimming: 5 bases; junction bases outside the gene matches: 3.

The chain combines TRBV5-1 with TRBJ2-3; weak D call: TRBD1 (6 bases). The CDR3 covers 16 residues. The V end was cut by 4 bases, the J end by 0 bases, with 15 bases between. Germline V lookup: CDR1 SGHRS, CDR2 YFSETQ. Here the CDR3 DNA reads TGCGCCAGCAGCGACCCGACAGGTCCTAGCACAGATACGCAGTATTTT. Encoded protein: CASSDPTGPSTDTQYF.

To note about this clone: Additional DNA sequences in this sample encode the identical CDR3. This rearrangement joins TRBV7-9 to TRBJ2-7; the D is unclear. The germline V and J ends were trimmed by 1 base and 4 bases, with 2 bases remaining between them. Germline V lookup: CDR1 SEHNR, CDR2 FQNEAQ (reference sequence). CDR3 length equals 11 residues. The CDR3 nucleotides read TGTGCCAGCAGCTTAGAGTACGAGCAGTACTTC. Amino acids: CASSLEYEQYF.

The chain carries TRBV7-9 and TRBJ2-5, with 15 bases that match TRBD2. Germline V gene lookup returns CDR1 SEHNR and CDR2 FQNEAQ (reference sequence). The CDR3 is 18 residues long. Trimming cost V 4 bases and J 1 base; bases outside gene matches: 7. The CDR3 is CASSSGTSGGRLQETQYF. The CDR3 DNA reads TGTGCCAGCAGCTCCGGGACTAGCGGGGGGAGACTCCAAGAGACCCAGTACTTC.

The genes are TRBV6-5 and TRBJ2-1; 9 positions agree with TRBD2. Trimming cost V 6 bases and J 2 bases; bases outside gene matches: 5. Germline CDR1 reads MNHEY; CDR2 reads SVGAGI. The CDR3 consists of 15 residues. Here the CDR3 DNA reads TGTGCCAGCAGAATAAGCGGGGGGACCTACAATGAGCAGTTCTTC. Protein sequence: CASRISGGTYNEQFF.

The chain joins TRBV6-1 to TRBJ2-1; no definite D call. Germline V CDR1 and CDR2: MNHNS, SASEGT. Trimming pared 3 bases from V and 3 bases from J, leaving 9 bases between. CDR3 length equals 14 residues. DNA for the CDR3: TGTGCCAGCAGTGAGACGCCGGACTACAATGAGCAGTTCTTC. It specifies CASSETPDYNEQFF.